The rows below give T cell receptor beta chains drawn from one sample of a study of Graves' ophthalmopathy and Graves' hyperthyroidism. TCRdb independently ran MiXCR on the multiplex PCR reads; one entry per CDR3 protein. Of 500,000 to 700,000 distinct CDR3 sequences listed, 39% are singletons. The sample comprised peripheral blood or thyroid tissue (not recorded which). Receptor source: an adult man with Graves' hyperthyroidism. Each CDR3 is given without its conserved first and last residue.

V gene	J gene	CDR3 protein
TRBV7-9	TRBJ1-2	ASSSGFRAHLNYGYT
TRBV20-1	.	SAREDEDTQY
TRBV7-9	TRBJ1-6	ASSLAGALDSPLH
TRBV7-2	TRBJ2-7	ASSGGGTGEYNEQY
TRBV7-9	TRBJ2-6	ASSLGAGGVSGANVLT
TRBV7-9	TRBJ1-2	ASSLGGDNYGYT
TRBV20-1	TRBJ2-6	SARVDRRNTGANVLT
TRBV9	TRBJ1-1	ASSVGGAMYTEAF
TRBV27	TRBJ1-6	ASSFRQGPLH
TRBV28	TRBJ1-5	ASSFGTGNSNQPQH
TRBV7-9	TRBJ2-7	ASSYSGGLDEQY
TRBV5-1	TRBJ1-1	ASSLVGGIPTEAF
TRBV3-1	TRBJ2-7	ASVGWGISSYEQY
TRBV5-5	TRBJ1-6	ASSLVGRGAHNSPLH
TRBV10-3	TRBJ1-2	AISESGGSGSNYGYT
TRBV7-9	.	ASSHTELGDTQY
TRBV2	TRBJ1-1	ASSYRGGIAEAF
TRBV2	TRBJ1-3	ASRESTVGYGYTIY
TRBV20-1	TRBJ1-4	SPQGGQGGINTEKLF
TRBV19	TRBJ1-5	ASSPIPQGQPQH
TRBV16	TRBJ2-2	ARAEGNTGELF
TRBV7-9	TRBJ2-2	ASSLVGGAGTGELF
TRBV5-4	TRBJ2-7	ASSLESGGYEQY
TRBV2	TRBJ2-5	ASSEGWGNQPQY
TRBV6-4	TRBJ1-5	ASSDSLAGWEPQH
TRBV5-6	TRBJ2-5	ASSLASGWETQY
TRBV20-1	.	SARTLRQGRGNEQF
TRBV19	TRBJ2-2	ASSIQWGNTGELF
TRBV20-1	TRBJ1-3	SARTSGTALGNTIY
TRBV24-1	TRBJ2-7	ATSSAGTGIHEQY
TRBV6-6	TRBJ1-5	ASSYIGQGFNQPQH
TRBV5-1	TRBJ1-2	ASSLAQGAPYGYT
TRBV4-2	TRBJ1-1	ASSAQGGANTEAF
TRBV30	TRBJ2-2	AWLDRQNTGELF
TRBV7-9	TRBJ1-5	ASSVLNQPQH
TRBV6-4	TRBJ1-6	ASSHFTDRGNSPLH
TRBV5-4	TRBJ1-2	ASSFRPGQGYGYT
TRBV2	TRBJ1-2	ASSLDRGYGYT
TRBV7-9	TRBJ2-5	ASSRQN
TRBV7-9	TRBJ2-5	ASSFPGGAGGVQETQY
TRBV9	TRBJ1-5	ASSVEGGSNQPQH
TRBV2	TRBJ2-7	ASSNFKDRGPSYEQY
TRBV11-2	TRBJ2-2	ASSLLAANTGELF
TRBV12-3/TRBV12-4	TRBJ1-1	ASSLAVGTEAF
TRBV6-1	TRBJ1-5	ATQTGLAQPQH
TRBV6-5	TRBJ2-7	ASSYSILPGDEQY
TRBV13	TRBJ2-5	ASSLTRQETQY
TRBV6-1	TRBJ1-5	ASSPATPDQPQH
TRBV29-1	TRBJ1-3	SVYPGTSRDTIY
TRBV24-1	TRBJ1-2	ATSSTGNWLGYT
TRBV19	TRBJ1-1	ASISQGRDTEAF